This note documents a single TCR beta chain sequence. What it binds is unknown. Sequencing used immunoSEQ multiplex PCR; TCRdb keeps in-frame clones, though not all of them. The sample has approximately 88,000 clones, 60% to 80% seen once. The sample originates from a study of T cell responses to AZD1222 COVID-19 vaccine. Looking at the study overall: It was second doses at about 4 or about 12 weeks that were pooled.

General study findings and limits: Repertoire sampling happened only post peak T cell response.

Germline CDR1 is SGDLS and CDR2 is YYNGEE. CDR3 length: 14 amino acids. V was clipped by 0 bases and J by 4 bases, with 10 bases between them. V gene TRBV9 combines with J gene TRBJ1-2; D is unclear. The material sequenced was peripheral blood, taken on day 0 of AZD1222 vaccination. The receptor was isolated from an adult in good health. In DNA form, the CDR3 reads TGTGCCAGCAGCGTAGATCTGACCGGCTATGGCTACACCTTC. This encodes CASSVDLTGYGYTF.